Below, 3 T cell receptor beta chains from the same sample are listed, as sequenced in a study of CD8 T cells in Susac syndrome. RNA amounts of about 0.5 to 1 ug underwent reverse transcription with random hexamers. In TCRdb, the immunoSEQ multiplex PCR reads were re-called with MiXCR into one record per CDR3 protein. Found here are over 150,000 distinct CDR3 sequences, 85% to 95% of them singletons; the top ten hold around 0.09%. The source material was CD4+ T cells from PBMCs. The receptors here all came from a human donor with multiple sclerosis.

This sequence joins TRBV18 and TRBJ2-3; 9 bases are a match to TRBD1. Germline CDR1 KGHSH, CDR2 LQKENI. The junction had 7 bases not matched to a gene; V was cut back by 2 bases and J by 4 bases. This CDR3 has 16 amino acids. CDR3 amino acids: CASSPARGQGSDTQYF. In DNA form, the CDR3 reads TGTGCCAGCTCACCAGCTCGGGGACAGGGATCAGATACGCAGTATTTT. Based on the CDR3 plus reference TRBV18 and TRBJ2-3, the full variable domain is NAGVMQNPRHLVRRRGQEARLRCSPMKGHSHVYWYRQLPEEGLKFMVYLQKENIIDESGMPKERFSAEFPKEGPSILRIQQVVRGDSAAYFCASSPARGQGSDTQYFGPGTRLTVL.

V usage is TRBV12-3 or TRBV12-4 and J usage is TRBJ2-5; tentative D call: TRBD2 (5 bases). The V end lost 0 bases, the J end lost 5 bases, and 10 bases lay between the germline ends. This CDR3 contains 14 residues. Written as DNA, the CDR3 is TGTGCCAGCAGTTTAGCCACCAGGAGGGAGACCCAGTACTTC. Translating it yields CASSLATRRETQYF.

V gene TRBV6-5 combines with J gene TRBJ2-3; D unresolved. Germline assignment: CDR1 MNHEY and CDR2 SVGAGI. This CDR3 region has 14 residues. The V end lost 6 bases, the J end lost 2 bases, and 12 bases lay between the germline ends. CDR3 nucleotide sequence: TGTGCCAGCAGGGAAATTACAGCCACAGATACGCAGTATTTT. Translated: CASREITATDTQYF.